The 5 T cell receptor beta chains below come from one sample, sequenced in a study of blood T cells in healthy people across ages. It was with a sample-barcoded 5' primer and a J-beta primer mix that a second PCR of roughly 6 to 12 cycles was run. TCRdb re-called the 5' RACE reads with MiXCR, one entry per CDR3 protein. Altogether approximately 820,000 distinct CDR3 sequences are present, about 42% being singletons, with the ten largest covering approximately 20%. The sequenced sample consisted of blood. Every receptor here comes from a man in his 60s in good health.

The chain recombines TRBV5-1 with TRBJ2-5; 7 bases are shared with TRBD1. The end of the DNA aligns better with TRBJ2-7, so the J call may be wrong. This CDR3 has 13 residues. Germline CDR1 is SGHRS and CDR2 is YFSETQ. In DNA, the CDR3 is TGCGCCAGTCAGGCCGGGACAGCCTACGAGCAGTACTTC. It yields the protein CASQAGTAYEQYF.

The chain joins TRBV5-6 to TRBJ1-1, with D hard to call. CDR1 and CDR2 (germline): SGHDT, YYEEEE. The CDR3 runs 20 residues. V lost 0 bases and J 0 bases, leaving 24 bases between the germline ends. The DNA for the CDR3 is TGTGCCAGCAGCTTGGGGGGTTCATCTTCTCTGGCCAGCATGAACACTGAAGCTTTCTTT. The encoded protein is CASSLGGSSSLASMNTEAFF.

This chain joins TRBV7-8 and TRBJ2-2; D unresolved. This CDR3 has 12 amino acids. With 6 bases removed from V and 4 bases from J, the gap between germline ends came to 6 bases. Germline CDR1 reads SGHVS; CDR2 reads FQNEAQ. CDR3 residues: CASSIGTGELFF. As DNA, the CDR3 is TGTGCCAGCAGTATAGGCACCGGGGAGCTGTTTTTT. Drawing the rest from reference TRBV7-8 and TRBJ2-2, the complete variable domain is GAGVSQSPRYKVAKRGQDVALRCDPISGHVSLFWYQQALGQGPEFLTYFQNEAQLDKSGLPSDRFFAERPEGSVSTLKIQRTQQEDSAVYLCASSIGTGELFFGEGSRLTVL.

The chain links TRBV20-1 to TRBJ2-7, with 10 positions matching TRBD1. The V gene's germline CDR1 is DFQATT and CDR2 SNEGSKA (reference sequence). The junction had 15 bases not matched to a gene; V was cut back by 6 bases and J by 10 bases. This CDR3 is 14 amino acids long. CDR3 sequence reads: CSAAGQGPEWSQYF. The CDR3 nucleotides read TGCAGTGCCGCGGGACAGGGGCCAGAATGGTCCCAGTACTTC.

The chain combines TRBV25-1 with TRBJ2-7; D might be TRBD1 (6 bases). The DNA matches TRBJ2-4 better at its end, which makes the J call doubtful. Per germline, CDR1 MGHDK and CDR2 SYGVNS. This CDR3 spans 12 amino acids. CDR3 nucleotides: TGTGCCAGCAATGGACAGCAAAACATTCAGTACTTC. Amino acid sequence: CASNGQQNIQYF.